This T cell receptor beta chain comes out of a study of T cells in Graves' hyperthyroidism and ophthalmopathy. Study observations and caveats: Most clonotypes expanded in thyroid above 0.001 were likewise present in blood.

Template material for amplifying TCR beta CDR3 regions consisted of RNA transcripts. The HTBI primer set served for first-round RT-PCR of the TCR CDR3. Each CDR3 protein is one row after TCRdb ran MiXCR on the multiplex PCR reads. This table has about 610,000 distinct CDR3 sequences, under 60% appearing once. In germline, CDR1 is SGHRS, CDR2 YFSETQ. CDR3 length: 15 residues. As to this clonotype: What it recognizes is unknown.

Uncontrolled infection, other autoimmune disease, pregnancy or lactation disqualified patients from enrolment. The V gene is TRBV5-1, the J gene TRBJ2-1; the D gene is possibly TRBD1 (6 bases). The J call may not be correct, given that the DNA end is closer to TRBJ2-7. Material for sequencing was peripheral blood or thyroid tissue (not recorded which). This receptor was taken from a woman between 18 and 30 years old with Graves' hyperthyroidism. The CDR3 spells CASSLGGLGFNEQYF. CDR3 in DNA: TGCGCCAGCAGCTTGGGGGGGCTTGGATTCAATGAGCAGTACTTC.